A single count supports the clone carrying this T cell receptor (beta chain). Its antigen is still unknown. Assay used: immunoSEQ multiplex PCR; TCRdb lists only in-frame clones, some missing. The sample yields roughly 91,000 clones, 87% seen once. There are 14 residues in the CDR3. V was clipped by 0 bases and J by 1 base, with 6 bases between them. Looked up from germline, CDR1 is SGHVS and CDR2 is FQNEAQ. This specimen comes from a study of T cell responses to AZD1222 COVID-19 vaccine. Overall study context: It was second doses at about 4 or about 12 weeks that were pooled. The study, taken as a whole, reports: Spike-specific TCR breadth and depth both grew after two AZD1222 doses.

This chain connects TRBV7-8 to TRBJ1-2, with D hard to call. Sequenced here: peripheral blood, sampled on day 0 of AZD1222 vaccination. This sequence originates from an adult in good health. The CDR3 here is CASSLAGGNYGYTF. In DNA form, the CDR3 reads TGTGCCAGCAGCTTAGCCGGAGGTAACTATGGCTACACCTTC.